This T cell receptor beta chain stems from a study of blood T cell repertoires in COVID-19. Study at large: COVID-19 samples, acute and convalescent, were from the United States, Italy and Spain. Sources were T cells, B-cell-depleted T cells, or PBMCs; the material itself was cDNA or gDNA.

Original methodology: Estimation of nucleated cell counts was performed using reference gene primer amplification. Generated by immunoSEQ multiplex PCR, the TCRdb table keeps only in-frame clones and is missing some. V and J calls and clone size follow that table, whereas D and trimming were derived from the DNA. The table includes 110,000 or so clones, approximately 90% detected once. This CDR3 is built from 14 residues. CDR1 is SQVTM and CDR2 is ANQGSEA in the germline V gene. Trimming removed 5 bases at V and 0 bases at J, with 12 bases between. This chain uses TRBV29-1 with TRBJ2-3; no firm D call. This sequence originates from a man in his 70s with active or convalescent COVID-19. Sequences were obtained from peripheral blood. The CDR3 sequence: CSVRLSPSTDTQYF. CDR3 sequence (DNA): TGCAGCGTTCGATTGAGCCCCAGCACAGATACGCAGTATTTT.